This TCR beta chain was sequenced for a study of blood T cell repertoires in COVID-19. Germline CDR1 is SQVTM and CDR2 is ANQGSEA. CDR3 length: 14 residues. The V end was cut by 3 bases, the J end by 8 bases, with 19 bases between. Repertoires were generated with immunoSEQ multiplex PCR, while TCRdb's copy carries only in-frame clones and drops some. The sample has around 78,000 clones; around 76% are singletons. The chain links TRBV29-1 to TRBJ1-2; maybe TRBD1 (5 bases). The sequencing sample was made of peripheral blood. This TCR derives from a human donor in a cohort sampled during active COVID-19. The CDR3 is CSVEHPDAQGGYTF. The CDR3 DNA reads TGCAGCGTTGAGCACCCCGACGCCCAGGGCGGCTACACCTTC.